These 23 T cell receptor beta chains came from one sample sequenced in a study of T cells in Graves' hyperthyroidism and ophthalmopathy (dated by TCRdb to the late 2010s). The library was generated by multiplex PCR. Sequencing used an Illumina HiSeq 2000. The TCR beta CDR3 regions were amplified from RNA transcripts. For the first round of RT-PCR on the TCR CDR3, the HTBI primer set was used together with the Qiagen OneStep RT-PCR kit. Using fastp trimming at Q25 and MiXCR clonotype assembly, TCRdb reanalyzed the public sequencing data and kept in-frame beta chains. Duplicate CDR3 protein sequences are folded into a single record with the most common DNA and genes. For this sample there are around 280,000 distinct CDR3 sequences; about 13% appear just once. The ten largest clones add up to approximately 7.9% of the sample. Sequenced input: blood. The origin of the receptors is a woman between 35 and 50 years old with Graves' hyperthyroidism.

The chain joins TRBV6-5 to TRBJ1-2; no firm D call. The length of the CDR3 is 13 residues. The ends were cut back, 4 bases at V and 6 bases at J, with 12 bases in the middle. CDR1 is MNHEY and CDR2 is SVGAGI in the germline V gene. This chain's CDR3 is CASSSNRPDGYTF. The CDR3 DNA sequence: TGTGCCAGCAGTTCAAATAGACCCGATGGCTACACCTTC.

This clonotype was counted ten times or more. The chain couples TRBV7-2 to TRBJ2-3; TRBD2 matches at 9 bases. Trimming at V came to 4 bases and at J to 14 bases, leaving 13 bases not matched to a gene. The CDR3 is 14 residues long. The germline V gene has CDR1 SGHTA and CDR2 FQGNSA. Written as DNA, the CDR3 is TGTGCCAGCAGCTCCCCCTCTGGGGCGGGAGGGAGGTATTTT. This translates into CASSSPSGAGGRYF.

This clonotype has more than one count but fewer than ten. This rearrangement joins TRBV6-5 to TRBJ2-5; TRBD2 matches 11 bases. The germline gives CDR1 MNHEY, CDR2 SVGAGI. The CDR3 spans 17 residues. With 2 bases clipped from V and 1 base from J, the junction kept 6 bases outside the gene matches. The CDR3 region has the DNA TGTGCCAGCAGTTACCGAGCTACTAGCGGGGGCCAAGAGACCCAGTACTTC. Its translation: CASSYRATSGGQETQYF.

J is TRBJ2-2 and V is TRBV2; TRBD2 is a possible D gene (6 bases). Germline V CDR1 and CDR2: SNHLY, FYNNEI. The CDR3 loop spans 16 amino acids. V dropped 6 bases and J dropped 1 base, with 15 bases sitting between them. The CDR3 region is CASSRQAGLNTGELFF. CDR3 nucleotides: TGTGCCAGCAGCCGCCAGGCGGGATTGAACACCGGGGAGCTGTTTTTT.

This clonotype appeared many times. This sequence joins TRBV5-6 and TRBJ1-2; weak D call: TRBD1 (6 bases). The V end was cut by 3 bases, the J end by 0 bases, with 18 bases between. The CDR3 loop spans 17 amino acids. The germline gives CDR1 SGHDT, CDR2 YYEEEE. The CDR3 nucleotides read TGTGCCAGCAGCTGGAGGGGGAGTGTGACCACTAACTATGGCTACACCTTC. Translated: CASSWRGSVTTNYGYTF.

This clonotype was seen many times. The V and J genes are TRBV19 and TRBJ2-1; TRBD2 might be the D (5 bases). Germline V CDR1 and CDR2: LNHDA, SQIVND (reference sequence). The CDR3 runs 16 residues. V was shortened by 6 bases and J by 5 bases, with 20 bases between the two germline ends. CDR3: CASSLRYLYGDNEQFF. CDR3 bases: TGTGCCAGTAGCTTACGGTACCTCTACGGGGACAATGAGCAGTTCTTC.

This clonotype was observed once. The genes are TRBV2 and TRBJ2-3; D tentatively fits TRBD1 or TRBD2 (5 bases each). In germline, CDR1 is SNHLY, CDR2 FYNNEI. Trimming removed 8 bases from V and 2 bases from J, with 11 bases in between. This CDR3 has 13 residues. The CDR3 nucleotides are TGTGCCAGCGGGACGGGGAACACAGATACGCAGTATTTT. This encodes CASGTGNTDTQYF.

This clonotype was counted at least ten times. The chain combines TRBV12-3 or TRBV12-4 with TRBJ1-2; tentative D call: TRBD1 (5 bases). CDR3 length equals 14 residues. Between the trimmed V and J ends, which lost 2 bases and 4 bases, there was a span of 11 bases. The CDR3: CASSLRGVVYGYTF. CDR3 DNA sequence: TGTGCCAGCAGTTTACGGGGGGTGGTCTATGGCTACACCTTC.

This clonotype was detected ten times or more. This chain links TRBV24-1 with TRBJ1-3; D gene ambiguous. The CDR3 extends over 15 amino acids. CDR1 KGHDR and CDR2 SFDVKD come from the germline V gene. V was clipped by 6 bases and J by 0 bases, with 11 bases between them. Here the CDR3 reads CATSTGSHSGNTIYF. The CDR3 nucleotides are TGTGCCACCAGTACGGGCAGCCACTCTGGAAACACCATATATTTT.

This clonotype was detected ten times or more. The chain uses TRBV7-9 and TRBJ1-2; 11 nucleotides match TRBD1. This CDR3 has 14 amino acids. Germline CDR1 is SEHNR and CDR2 is FQNEAQ (reference sequence). The J segment lost 4 bases and the V segment lost 5 bases, leaving 3 bases of the junction unmatched. The CDR3 DNA is TGTGCCAGCAGCCCGGGGACAGGGGGCTATGGCTACACCTTC. Its translation: CASSPGTGGYGYTF.

This sequence joins TRBV3-1 and TRBJ1-2; D call uncertain. Germline CDR1 is LGHDT and CDR2 is YNNKEL (reference sequence). V gave up 2 bases and J gave up 8 bases, with 12 bases separating them. The CDR3 is made up of 13 amino acids. CDR3: CASSQYDPKGYTF. The DNA of the CDR3 is TGTGCCAGCAGCCAATATGACCCAAAGGGCTACACCTTC. The full variable domain, rest sourced from reference TRBV3-1 and TRBJ1-2, is DTAVSQTPKYLVTQMGNDKSIKCEQNLGHDTMYWYKQDSKKFLKIMFSYNNKELIINETVPNRFSPKSPDKAHLNLHINSLELGDSAVYFCASSQYDPKGYTFGSGTRLTVV.

This clonotype occurred many times. The gene calls are TRBV12-3 or TRBV12-4 and TRBJ2-3; 9 bases align to TRBD1. The V gene end was trimmed by 6 bases and the J gene end by 6 bases; junction bases not matched to a gene: 4. The CDR3 contains 13 residues. The CDR3 region is CASRQGAEDTQYF. The CDR3 coding sequence is TGTGCCAGCAGACAGGGGGCTGAGGATACGCAGTATTTT.

V and J are TRBV20-1 and TRBJ1-2; no clear D. CDR3 length equals 14 residues. Germline V gene sequence: CDR1 DFQATT, CDR2 SNEGSKA (reference sequence). V was cut by 1 base and J by 6 bases, with 15 bases left in between. The CDR3 protein is CSARGAPGDDGYTF. CDR3 in DNA: TGCAGTGCTAGAGGAGCCCCCGGGGATGATGGCTACACCTTC.

This clonotype was observed a few times. This could be a read error, since a much larger clone is one nucleotide away. The chain has TRBV28 and TRBJ2-7; maybe TRBD2 (6 bases). The CDR3 covers 11 residues. V lost 11 bases to trimming and J lost 9 bases, with 17 bases between them. The germline CDR1 and CDR2 sequences are MDHEN and SYDVKM. The CDR3 nucleotides are TGTGCCGCCGGGGACTCCGTGGTGCAGTACTTC. Protein: CAAGDSVVQYF.

This clonotype was observed at least ten times. The chain carries TRBV7-2 and TRBJ2-1, with D tentatively TRBD2 (6 bases). V dropped 4 bases and J dropped 4 bases, with 14 bases sitting between them. Germline CDR1 is SGHTA and CDR2 is FQGNSA. CDR3 length: 15 residues. This CDR3 reads CASSSMIGTYNEQFF. CDR3 nucleotides: TGTGCCAGCAGCTCGATGATCGGGACTTACAATGAGCAGTTCTTC.

The chain carries TRBV5-1 and TRBJ2-5; 10 nucleotides align to TRBD1. The CDR3 extends over 16 amino acids. V was clipped by 0 bases and J by 5 bases; unmatched bases: 7. Germline CDR1 is SGHRS and CDR2 is YFSETQ. CDR3 DNA: TGCGCCAGCAGCTTGGGAGACAGGGGGCCGGTTGAGACCCAGTACTTC. Protein sequence: CASSLGDRGPVETQYF.

This clonotype occurred many times. The rearrangement links TRBV30 to TRBJ1-3; D unclear. The CDR3 length is 14 residues. Trimming took off 5 bases at V and 0 bases at J, with 11 bases between the two ends. Germline V CDR1 and CDR2: GTSNPN, SVGIG (reference sequence). CDR3 residues: CAWGPGFSGNTIYF. The DNA for the CDR3 is TGTGCCTGGGGGCCGGGGTTCTCTGGAAACACCATATATTTT.

This clonotype occurred many times. A read error may produce the germline difference seen at one junction end. In nucleotides, the CDR3 is TGTGCCAGCAGTGAAGCGAACAAGGAAGAGGCTGACTTC. Translated, it gives CASSEANKEEADF. This chain links TRBV6-1 with TRBJ2-6; no clear D. Per germline, CDR1 MNHNS and CDR2 SASEGT. The CDR3 has 13 amino acids.

This clonotype was found many times. The chain employs TRBV6-2 or TRBV6-3 and TRBJ2-7; weak D call: TRBD1 (6 bases). The CDR3 is 15 amino acids. The V and J ends lost 4 bases and 5 bases respectively, with 18 bases between them. Germline lookup yields CDR1 MNHEY and CDR2 SVGEGT. CDR3 in amino acids: CASSSLHRALHEQYF. The CDR3 DNA follows: TGTGCCAGCAGTTCCCTCCACAGGGCCCTCCACGAGCAGTACTTC.

The rearrangement joins TRBV12-3 or TRBV12-4 to TRBJ1-1, with 8 bases that match TRBD1. This CDR3 has 14 amino acids. V shed 5 bases, J shed 8 bases, and the junction held 10 bases outside the gene matches. The chain's CDR3 is CASSPRSDRAEAFF. DNA for the CDR3: TGTGCCAGCAGTCCCCGGTCGGACAGGGCGGAAGCTTTCTTT.

The chain uses TRBV11-3 and TRBJ2-1; 10 bases match TRBD2. Germline V gene lookup returns CDR1 SGHNT and CDR2 YENEEA. The V gene end was trimmed by 0 bases and the J gene end by 10 bases; junction bases not matched to a gene: 9. The CDR3 is 16 amino acids. The DNA for the CDR3 is TGTGCCAGCAGCTTAGAGGTTCTAGCGGGAGAGGGGGAGCAGTTCTTC. It codes for CASSLEVLAGEGEQFF.

This clonotype occurred many times. V usage is TRBV11-2 and J usage is TRBJ2-5, with 9 nucleotides matching TRBD2. Germline trimming cut 2 bases from V and 1 base from J; bases unmatched to any gene: 5. Germline V CDR1 and CDR2: SGHAT, FQNNGV. This CDR3 region has 16 residues. The CDR3 region has the DNA TGTGCCAGCAGCTTATCCCTAGCGGGGCTCCAAGAGACCCAGTACTTC. Its translation: CASSLSLAGLQETQYF.

This clonotype was seen ten or more times. V usage is TRBV3-1 and J usage is TRBJ1-2; D possibly corresponds to TRBD1 (6 bases). V dropped 1 base and J dropped 3 bases, with 9 bases sitting between them. This CDR3 contains 14 residues. From germline, CDR1 is LGHDT and CDR2 YNNKEL (reference sequence). The CDR3 coding sequence is TGTGCCAGCAGCCAAGGGGGACAAGACTATGGCTACACCTTC. As protein: CASSQGGQDYGYTF.